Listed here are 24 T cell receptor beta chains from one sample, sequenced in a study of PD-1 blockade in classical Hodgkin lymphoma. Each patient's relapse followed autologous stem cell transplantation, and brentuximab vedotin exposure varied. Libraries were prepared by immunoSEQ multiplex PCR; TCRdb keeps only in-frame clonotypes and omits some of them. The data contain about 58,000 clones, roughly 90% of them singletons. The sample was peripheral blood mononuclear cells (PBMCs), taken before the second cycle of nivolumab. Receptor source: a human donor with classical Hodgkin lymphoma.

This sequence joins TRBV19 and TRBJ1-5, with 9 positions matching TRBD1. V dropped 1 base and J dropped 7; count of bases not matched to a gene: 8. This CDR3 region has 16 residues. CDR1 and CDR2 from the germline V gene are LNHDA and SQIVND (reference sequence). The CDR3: CASSIGDRVPGQPQHF. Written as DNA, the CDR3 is TGTGCCAGTAGTATAGGGGACAGGGTACCGGGCCAGCCCCAGCATTTT.

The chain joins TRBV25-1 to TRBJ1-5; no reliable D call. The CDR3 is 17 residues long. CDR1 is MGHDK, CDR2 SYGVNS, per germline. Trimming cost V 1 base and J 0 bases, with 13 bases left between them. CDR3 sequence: CASSEWGCRNSNQPQHF. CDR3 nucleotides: TGTGCCAGCAGTGAATGGGGTTGCCGGAATAGCAATCAGCCCCAGCATTTT.

CDR3 nucleotides: TGTGCCGCGTCAAGGTGGGACAGGGGAGCGGATACGCAGTATTTT. Amino acid sequence: CAASRWDRGADTQYF. This chain uses TRBV2 with TRBJ2-3; 10 positions agree with TRBD1. The CDR3 has 15 amino acids. CDR1 and CDR2 from the germline V gene are SNHLY and FYNNEI. V shed 11 bases and J 6 bases; nucleotides not matched to a gene: 14.

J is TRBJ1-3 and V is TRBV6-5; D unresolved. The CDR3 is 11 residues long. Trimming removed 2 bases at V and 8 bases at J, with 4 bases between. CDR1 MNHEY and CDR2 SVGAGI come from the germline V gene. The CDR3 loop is CASSYGDTIYF. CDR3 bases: TGTGCCAGCAGTTACGGAGACACCATATATTTT.

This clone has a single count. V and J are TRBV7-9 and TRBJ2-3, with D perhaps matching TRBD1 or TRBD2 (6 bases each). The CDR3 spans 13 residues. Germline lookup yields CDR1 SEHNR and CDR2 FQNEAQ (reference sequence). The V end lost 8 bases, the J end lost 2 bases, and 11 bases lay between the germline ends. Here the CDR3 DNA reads TGTGCCAGCGGGGGGCCAAACACAGATACGCAGTATTTT. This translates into CASGGPNTDTQYF.

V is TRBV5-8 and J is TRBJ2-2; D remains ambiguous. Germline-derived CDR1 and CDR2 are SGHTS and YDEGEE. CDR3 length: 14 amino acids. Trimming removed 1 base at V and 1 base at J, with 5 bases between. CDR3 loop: CASSLRRNTGELFF. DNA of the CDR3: TGTGCCAGCAGCTTGCGGCGGAACACCGGGGAGCTGTTTTTT.

The DNA for the CDR3 is TGCGCCAGCAGCCAAGATATGGGGACTAGCTACGAGCAGTACTTC. Translated: CASSQDMGTSYEQYF. This chain connects TRBV4-1 to TRBJ2-7, with 8 positions matching TRBD2. Losses at the gene ends were 0 bases for V and 3 bases for J; bases not matched to a gene: 4. Per germline, CDR1 MGHRA and CDR2 YSYEKL. This CDR3 is built from 15 residues.

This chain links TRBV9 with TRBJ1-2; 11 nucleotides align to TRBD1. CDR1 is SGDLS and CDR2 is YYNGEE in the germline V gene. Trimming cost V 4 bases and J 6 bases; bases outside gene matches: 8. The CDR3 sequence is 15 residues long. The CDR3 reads CASSPGTGGLDGYTF. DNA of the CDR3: TGTGCCAGCAGCCCCGGGACAGGGGGTCTTGATGGCTACACCTTC.

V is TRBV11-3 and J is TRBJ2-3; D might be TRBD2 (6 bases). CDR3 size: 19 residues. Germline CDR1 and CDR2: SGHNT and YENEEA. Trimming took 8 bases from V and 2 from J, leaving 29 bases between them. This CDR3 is CASSAGTASSGGNTDTQYF. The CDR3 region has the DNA TGTGCCAGCTCAGCGGGCACCGCCTCTTCAGGCGGGAACACAGATACGCAGTATTTT. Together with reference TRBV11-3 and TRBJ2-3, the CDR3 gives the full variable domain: EAGVVQSPRYKIIEKKQPVAFWCNPISGHNTLYWYLQNLGQGPELLIRYENEEAVDDSQLPKDRFSAERLKGVDSTLKIQPAELGDSAVYLCASSAGTASSGGNTDTQYFGPGTRLTVL.

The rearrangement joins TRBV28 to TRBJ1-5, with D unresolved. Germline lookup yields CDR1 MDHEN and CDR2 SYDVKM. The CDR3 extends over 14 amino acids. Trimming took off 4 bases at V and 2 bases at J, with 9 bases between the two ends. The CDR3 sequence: CASSSPGGNQPQHF. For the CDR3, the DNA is TGTGCCAGCAGTTCTCCTGGGGGCAATCAGCCCCAGCATTTT.

The CDR3 loop reads CASSQVIGGSGSTGELFF. The DNA for the CDR3 is TGCGCCAGCAGCCAAGTTATCGGAGGGTCAGGTAGCACCGGGGAGCTGTTTTTT. V is TRBV4-3 and J is TRBJ2-2, with D perhaps matching TRBD2 (6 bases). Germline V lookup: CDR1 LGHNA, CDR2 YSLEER. The CDR3 extends over 18 amino acids. Trimming removed 1 base at V and 4 bases at J, with 19 bases between.

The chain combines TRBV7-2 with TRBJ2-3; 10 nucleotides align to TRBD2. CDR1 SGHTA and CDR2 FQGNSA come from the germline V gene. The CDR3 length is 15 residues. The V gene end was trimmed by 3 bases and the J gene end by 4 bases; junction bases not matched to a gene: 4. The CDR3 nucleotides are TGTGCCAGCAGCTTTAGCGGGAGGTCTTCAGATACGCAGTATTTT. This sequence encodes CASSFSGRSSDTQYF.

DNA for the CDR3: TGTGCCAGCAGCTTAGCGAGGATCAATGAGCAGTTCTTC. This codes for CASSLARINEQFF. The V and J genes are TRBV7-9 and TRBJ2-1, with unresolved D. This CDR3 comprises 13 residues. The ends were cut back, 0 bases at V and 6 bases at J, with 6 bases in the middle. The germline CDR1 and CDR2 sequences are SEHNR and FQNEAQ (reference sequence).

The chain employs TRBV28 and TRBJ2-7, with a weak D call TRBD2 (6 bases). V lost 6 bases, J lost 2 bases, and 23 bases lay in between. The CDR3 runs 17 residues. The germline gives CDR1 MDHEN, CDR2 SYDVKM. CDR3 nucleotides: TGTGCCAGCAGCGCTACCGTTCGGGGGAGAGGGGCCTACGAGCAGTACTTC. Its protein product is CASSATVRGRGAYEQYF.

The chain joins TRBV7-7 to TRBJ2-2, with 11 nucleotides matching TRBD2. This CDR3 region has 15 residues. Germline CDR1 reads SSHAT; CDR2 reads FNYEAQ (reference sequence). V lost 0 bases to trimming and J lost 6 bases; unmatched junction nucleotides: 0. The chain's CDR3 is CASSLALAGAGELFF. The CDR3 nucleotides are TGTGCCAGCAGCTTAGCACTAGCGGGAGCCGGGGAGCTGTTTTTT.

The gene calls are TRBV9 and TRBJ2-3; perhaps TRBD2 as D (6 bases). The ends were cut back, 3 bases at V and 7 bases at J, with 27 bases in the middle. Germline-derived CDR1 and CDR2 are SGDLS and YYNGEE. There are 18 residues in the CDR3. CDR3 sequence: CASSGESRDSRDINTQYF. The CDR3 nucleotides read TGTGCCAGCAGCGGGGAATCGCGGGACTCCCGAGATATTAATACGCAGTATTTT. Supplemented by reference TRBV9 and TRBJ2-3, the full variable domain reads DSGVTQTPKHLITATGQRVTLRCSPRSGDLSVYWYQQSLDQGLQFLIQYYNGEERAKGNILERFSAQQFPDLHSELNLSSLELGDSALYFCASSGESRDSRDINTQYFGPGTRLTVL.

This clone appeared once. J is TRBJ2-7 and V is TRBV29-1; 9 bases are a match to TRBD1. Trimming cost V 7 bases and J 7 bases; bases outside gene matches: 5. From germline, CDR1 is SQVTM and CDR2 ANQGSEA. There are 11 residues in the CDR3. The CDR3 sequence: CSATGTGEQYF. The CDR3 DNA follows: TGCAGCGCGACCGGGACAGGGGAGCAGTACTTC.

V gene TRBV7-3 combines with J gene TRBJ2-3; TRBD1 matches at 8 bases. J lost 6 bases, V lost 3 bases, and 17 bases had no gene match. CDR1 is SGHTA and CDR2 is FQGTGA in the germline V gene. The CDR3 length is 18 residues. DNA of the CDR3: TGTGCCAGCAGCTTTTTCACGGGACAGGTGGAGCTTCGGGATACGCAGTATTTT. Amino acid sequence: CASSFFTGQVELRDTQYF.

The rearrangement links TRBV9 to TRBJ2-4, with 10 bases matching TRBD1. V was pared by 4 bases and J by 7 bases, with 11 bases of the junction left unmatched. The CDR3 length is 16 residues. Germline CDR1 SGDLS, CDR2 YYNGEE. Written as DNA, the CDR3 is TGTGCCAGCAGCCCCCGGGACAGGGGAAGAGGGAACATTCAGTACTTC. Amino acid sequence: CASSPRDRGRGNIQYF.

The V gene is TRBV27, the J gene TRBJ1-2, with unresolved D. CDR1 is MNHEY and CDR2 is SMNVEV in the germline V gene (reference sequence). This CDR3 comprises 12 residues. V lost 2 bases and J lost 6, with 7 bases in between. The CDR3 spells CASSLGGNGYTF. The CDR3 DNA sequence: TGTGCCAGCAGTTTAGGCGGGAATGGCTACACCTTC.

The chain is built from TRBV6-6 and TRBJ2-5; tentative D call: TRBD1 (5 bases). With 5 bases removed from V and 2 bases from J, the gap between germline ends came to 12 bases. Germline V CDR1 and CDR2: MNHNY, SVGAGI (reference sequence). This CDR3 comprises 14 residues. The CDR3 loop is CASSTQVLQETQYF. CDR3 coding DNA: TGTGCCAGCAGTACACAGGTTCTGCAAGAGACCCAGTACTTC.

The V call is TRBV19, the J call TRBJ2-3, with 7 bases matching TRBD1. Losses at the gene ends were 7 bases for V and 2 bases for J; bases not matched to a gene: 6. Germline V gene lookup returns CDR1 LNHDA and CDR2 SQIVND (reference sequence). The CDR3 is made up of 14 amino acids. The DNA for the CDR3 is TGTGCCAGTAATTCCGGGACAGACACAGATACGCAGTATTTT. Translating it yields CASNSGTDTDTQYF. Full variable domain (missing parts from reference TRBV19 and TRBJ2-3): DGGITQSPKYLFRKEGQNVTLSCEQNLNHDAMYWYRQDPGQGLRLIYYSQIVNDFQKGDIAEGYSVSREKKESFPLTVTSAQKNPTAFYLCASNSGTDTDTQYFGPGTRLTVL.

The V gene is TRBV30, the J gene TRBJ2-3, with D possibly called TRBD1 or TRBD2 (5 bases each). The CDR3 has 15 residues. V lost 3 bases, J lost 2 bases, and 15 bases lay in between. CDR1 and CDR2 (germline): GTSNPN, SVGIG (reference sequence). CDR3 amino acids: CAWSRGRTLTDTQYF. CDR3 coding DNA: TGTGCCTGGAGCCGGGGACGGACCCTCACAGATACGCAGTATTTT.

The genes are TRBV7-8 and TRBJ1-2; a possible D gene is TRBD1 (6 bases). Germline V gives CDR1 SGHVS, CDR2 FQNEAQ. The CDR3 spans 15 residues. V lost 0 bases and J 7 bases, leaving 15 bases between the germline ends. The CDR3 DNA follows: TGTGCCAGCAGCTTAGCGATGGCGGGGGCTAGTGGCTACACCTTC. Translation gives CASSLAMAGASGYTF.